What follows is one T cell receptor beta chain and its context. The antigen remains undetermined. Trimming removed 3 bases from V and 2 bases from J, with 9 bases in between. The CDR3 is made up of 14 amino acids. CDR1 and CDR2 (germline): MNHEY, SMNVEV (reference sequence). RNA was isolated and reverse transcribed to cDNA, the sequencing template. Profiled with immunoSEQ multiplex PCR; TCRdb holds only in-frame clones, not every one. The sample includes about 130,000 clones, roughly three fifths of them seen just once. This sample stems from a study of CD8+ T cells in alopecia areata. About the study: It was oral tofacitinib, at 5 to 10 mg twice daily, that treated patients received. The duration of tofacitinib was 6 to 18 months, with 6 months off drug afterward.

Broader study findings: Scalp lesions, especially in alopecia totalis/universalis, had higher clonality than normal scalp.

The sequence came from a human donor with alopecia areata. The chain joins TRBV27 to TRBJ2-3; D ambiguous. The sequencing here drew on CD4+ T cells sorted from blood, taken at week 0. CDR3 sequence reads: CASSFGGITDTQYF. The DNA of the CDR3 is TGTGCCAGCAGTTTTGGCGGAATCACAGATACGCAGTATTTT.